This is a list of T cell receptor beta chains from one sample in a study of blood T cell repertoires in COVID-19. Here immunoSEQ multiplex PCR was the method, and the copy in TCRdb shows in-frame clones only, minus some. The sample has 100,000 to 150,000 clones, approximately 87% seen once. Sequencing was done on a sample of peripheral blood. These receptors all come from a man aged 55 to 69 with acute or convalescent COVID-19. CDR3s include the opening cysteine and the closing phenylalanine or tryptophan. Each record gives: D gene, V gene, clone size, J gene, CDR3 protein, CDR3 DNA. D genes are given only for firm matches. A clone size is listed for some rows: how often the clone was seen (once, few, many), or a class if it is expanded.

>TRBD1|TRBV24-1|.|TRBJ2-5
CATSDLGQSLETQYF
TGTGCCACCAGTGATCTGGGACAGTCCCTGGAGACCCAGTACTTC
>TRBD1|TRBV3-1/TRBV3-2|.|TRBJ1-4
CASSQDPRQGVVQLFF
TGTGCCAGCAGCCAAGATCCGAGACAGGGGGTAGTCCAACTGTTTTTT
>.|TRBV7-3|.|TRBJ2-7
CASSLGGGTHEQYF
TGTGCCAGCAGCTTAGGGGGAGGAACCCACGAGCAGTACTTC
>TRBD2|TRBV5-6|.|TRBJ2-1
CASGFLGRDNEQFF
TGTGCCAGCGGTTTTTTGGGGAGGGACAATGAGCAGTTCTTC
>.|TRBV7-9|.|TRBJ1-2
CASSLNGGNYGYTF
TGTGCCAGCAGCTTGAACGGGGGTAACTATGGCTACACCTTC
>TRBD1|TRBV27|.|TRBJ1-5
CASSVGTGVQPQHF
TGTGCCAGCAGTGTCGGGACAGGGGTCCAGCCCCAGCATTTT
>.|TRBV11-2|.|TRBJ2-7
CASSLEFGPADEQYF
TGTGCCAGCAGCTTAGAATTTGGCCCAGCGGACGAGCAGTACTTC
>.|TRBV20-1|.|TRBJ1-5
CSARDQPQHF
TGCAGTGCCAGGGATCAGCCCCAGCATTTT
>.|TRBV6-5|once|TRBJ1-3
CASSLGVRSGNTIYF
TGTGCCAGCAGTTTGGGCGTCCGCTCTGGAAACACCATATATTTT
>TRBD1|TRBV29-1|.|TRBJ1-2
CSVAGGDNYGYTF
TGCAGCGTTGCAGGGGGTGATAACTATGGCTACACCTTC
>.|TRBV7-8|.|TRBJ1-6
CASSPFWVRDNSPLHF
TGTGCCAGCAGCCCTTTTTGGGTCAGGGATAATTCACCCCTCCACTTT
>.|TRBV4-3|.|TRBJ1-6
CASSQDITANSPLHF
TGCGCCAGCAGCCAAGATATTACAGCTAATTCACCCCTCCACTTT
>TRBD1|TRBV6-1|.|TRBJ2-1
CASSEARQGLNNEQFF
TGTGCCAGCAGTGAAGCAAGACAGGGTCTCAACAATGAGCAGTTCTTC
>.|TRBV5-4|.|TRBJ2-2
CASSSVKGAGELFF
TGTGCCAGCAGCTCGGTAAAGGGGGCCGGGGAGCTGTTTTTT
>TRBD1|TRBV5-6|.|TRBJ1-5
CASSFPRDRAYRNQPQHF
TGTGCCAGCAGCTTTCCCCGGGACAGGGCCTATCGCAATCAGCCCCAGCATTTT
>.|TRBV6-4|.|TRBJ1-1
CASSEGPNYTEAFF
TGTGCCAGCAGTGAGGGCCCAAACTACACTGAAGCTTTCTTT
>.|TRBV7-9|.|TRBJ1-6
CASSLAGVSRSPLHF
TGTGCCAGCAGCTTAGCCGGGGTCTCGAGGTCACCCCTCCACTTT
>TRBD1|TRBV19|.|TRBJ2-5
CASSIAGGETQYF
TGTGCCAGTAGTATAGCAGGGGGAGAGACCCAGTACTTC
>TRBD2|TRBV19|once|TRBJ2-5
CASSFAGAWETQYF
TGTGCCAGTAGTTTTGCGGGAGCCTGGGAGACCCAGTACTTC
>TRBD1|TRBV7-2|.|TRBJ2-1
CASSFGRQGNEQFF
TGTGCCAGCAGCTTCGGTCGACAGGGGAATGAGCAGTTCTTC
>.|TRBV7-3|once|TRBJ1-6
CASSFTGRHESPLHF
TGTGCCAGCAGCTTCACCGGCAGGCACGAGTCACCCCTCCACTTT
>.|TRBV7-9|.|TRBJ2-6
CASSAVGSGANVLTF
TGTGCCAGCAGCGCGGTGGGCTCTGGGGCCAACGTCCTGACTTTC
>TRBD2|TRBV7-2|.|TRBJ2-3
CASSLAAGEGQDTQYF
TGTGCCAGCAGCTTAGCGGCGGGAGAGGGGCAGGATACGCAGTATTTT
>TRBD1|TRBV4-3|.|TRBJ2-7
CASSQEDRGLTYEQYF
TGCGCCAGCAGCCAAGAGGACAGGGGCCTAACCTACGAGCAGTACTTC
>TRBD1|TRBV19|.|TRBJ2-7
CASSTQTGTYEQYF
TGTGCCAGTAGTACTCAGACAGGGACCTACGAGCAGTACTTC
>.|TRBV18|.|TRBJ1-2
CASSPDTDNYGYTF
TGTGCCAGCTCACCTGACACGGATAACTATGGCTACACCTTC
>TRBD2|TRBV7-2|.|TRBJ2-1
CASSFRAGASDEQFF
TGTGCCAGCAGCTTCCGAGCGGGAGCAAGCGATGAGCAGTTCTTC
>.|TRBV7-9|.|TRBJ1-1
CASSLASFRGALRTEAFF
TGTGCCAGCAGCTTAGCCTCTTTTCGAGGAGCATTGAGGACTGAAGCTTTCTTT
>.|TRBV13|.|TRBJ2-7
CASSHSGTSYEQYF
TGTGCCAGCAGCCATAGCGGAACCTCCTACGAGCAGTACTTC
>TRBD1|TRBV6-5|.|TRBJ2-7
CASSPTGTVYEQYF
TGTGCCAGCAGTCCCACCGGGACAGTCTACGAGCAGTACTTC
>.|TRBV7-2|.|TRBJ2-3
CASSLSLERDTQYF
TGTGCCAGCAGCTTATCCCTCGAACGGGATACGCAGTATTTT
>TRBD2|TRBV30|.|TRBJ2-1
CATAGGVYNEQFF
TGTGCGACCGCGGGAGGGGTTTACAATGAGCAGTTCTTC
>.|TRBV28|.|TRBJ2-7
CASSSVAVSSYEQYF
TGTGCCAGCAGTTCTGTAGCTGTTTCCTCCTACGAGCAGTACTTC
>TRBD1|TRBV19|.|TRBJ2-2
CASSIQGAAGELFF
TGTGCCAGTAGTATCCAGGGGGCCGCCGGGGAGCTGTTTTTT
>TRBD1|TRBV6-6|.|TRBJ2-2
CASSPGQGYTGELFF
TGTGCCAGCAGTCCGGGACAGGGCTACACCGGGGAGCTGTTTTTT
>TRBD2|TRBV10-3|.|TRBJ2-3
CAISEGLAGPDTQYF
TGTGCCATCAGTGAAGGACTAGCGGGTCCAGATACGCAGTATTTT
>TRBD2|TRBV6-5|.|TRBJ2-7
CASSYLGTSGEQYF
TGTGCCAGCAGTTACCTCGGGACTAGTGGCGAGCAGTACTTC
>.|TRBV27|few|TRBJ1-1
CASSYLGEYTEAFF
TGTGCCAGCAGTTACCTCGGGGAGTACACTGAAGCTTTCTTT
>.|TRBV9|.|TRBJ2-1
CASSPGGGNNEQFF
TGTGCCAGCAGCCCCGGTGGGGGGAACAATGAGCAGTTCTTC
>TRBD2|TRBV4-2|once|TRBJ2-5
CASSRIAGEETQYF
TGTGCCAGCAGCCGTATAGCGGGAGAAGAGACCCAGTACTTC
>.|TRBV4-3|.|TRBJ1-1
CASSQLLLGEAFF
TGCGCCAGCAGCCAATTGCTTCTCGGTGAAGCTTTCTTT
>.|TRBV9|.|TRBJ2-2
CASSRAPGVNTGELFF
TGTGCCAGCAGCCGGGCCCCAGGGGTGAACACCGGGGAGCTGTTTTTT